This TCR beta chain originates from a study of blood T cell repertoires in COVID-19. Study summary: Whether acute or convalescent, the COVID-19 samples came from the United States, Italy and Spain.

Participants were aged about 18 to 89 years from approximately 23 US areas. The study assigned cohorts using participant-reported clinical history. TCRdb's copy holds only in-frame clones and misses some; the assay was immunoSEQ multiplex PCR. The repertoire has hundreds of thousands of clones, 80% to 90% of them found once; the top ten carry about 4%. Sequenced material: PBMCs or T cells enriched from blood (not recorded which). This TCR derives from a man aged 30-40 years with acute COVID-19.

The CDR3 region is CASSKTRTGGDGYTF. The CDR3 nucleotides are TGTGCCAGCAGCAAGACCAGGACAGGGGGCGATGGCTACACCTTC. V is TRBV6-5 and J is TRBJ1-2; 11 bases match TRBD1. Losses at the gene ends were 6 bases for V and 6 bases for J; bases not matched to a gene: 9. The CDR3 spans 15 residues. Germline lookup yields CDR1 MNHEY and CDR2 SVGAGI.